This entry describes one TCR beta chain. This sample was taken from a study of regulatory T cells in long-lasting Graves disease. Building the TCR beta libraries relied on iRepertoire HTBI primers, and CDR3 regions underwent Arm-PCR. TCRdb re-called the multiplex PCR reads through MiXCR, storing one row per CDR3 protein. The sample has roughly 530,000 distinct CDR3 sequences; around 16% are singletons. Specified time point: newly diagnosed GD, antithyroid drugs for less than 3 months. The TCR library was made from RNA extracted from PBMCs. This sample also belongs to another study, concerning T cells in Graves' hyperthyroidism and ophthalmopathy.

This specimen was peripheral blood mononuclear cells (PBMCs), taken at new diagnosis, from a patient treated with antithyroid drugs. The TCR was taken from a woman aged 40 to 65 with Graves disease.

The CDR3 sequence is CASSYRTRDSQNYNSPLHF. As DNA, the CDR3 is TGTGCCAGCAGTTACCGGACCCGGGACAGCCAAAACTATAATTCACCCCTCCACTTT. The rearrangement joins TRBV6-2 or TRBV6-3 to TRBJ1-6, with 7 bases identical to TRBD1. This CDR3 contains 19 residues. Germline lookup yields CDR1 MNHEY and CDR2 SVGEGT. V was pared by 2 bases and J by 3 bases, with 13 bases of the junction left unmatched.